These T cell receptor beta chains were read from a single sample in a study of blood T cells in healthy people across ages. TCRdb recomputed calls from the 5' RACE reads with MiXCR, one row per CDR3 protein. Among about 1.8 million distinct CDR3 sequences listed, around half were seen once. The sequenced sample was blood. Receptor source: a woman aged 40 to 49 in good health. CDR3s include the opening cysteine and the closing phenylalanine or tryptophan. D genes are given only for firm matches. Some rows have no size entry. The others give once, few or many, or a class for an expanded clone.

>TRBV2|-|TRBJ2-5|few
TGTGCCAGCAGTGAACGCGGGGCAATCCAAGAGACCCAGTACTTC
CASSERGAIQETQYF
>TRBV15|TRBD1|TRBJ2-7|-
TGTGCCACCAGCAGTGACAGGGGCTACGAGCAGTACTTC
CATSSDRGYEQYF
>TRBV28|-|TRBJ2-3|-
TGTGCCAGCAGTTTCGTCGAATCAAGAGGGGATACGCAGTATTTT
CASSFVESRGDTQYF
>TRBV6-1|-|TRBJ2-7|-
TGTGCCAGCATAGCGCAGGTGGCGGACGAGCAGTACTTC
CASIAQVADEQYF
>TRBV6-1|TRBD2|TRBJ2-1|-
TGTGCCAGCAGTGAAGGACTAGCGGACTACAATGAGCAGTTCTTC
CASSEGLADYNEQFF
>TRBV7-9|TRBD1|TRBJ2-7|few
TGTGCCAGCAGCTCCTCACAGGGACAGGGGAGGTACGAGCAGTACTTC
CASSSSQGQGRYEQYF
>TRBV20-1|-|TRBJ1-2|few
TGCAGTGCTAGGTCGGGCAGGGCTCATGGCTACACCTTC
CSARSGRAHGYTF
>TRBV4-3|-|TRBJ2-5|few
TGCGCCAGCAGCCAAGATGTGGGAGCGGACCAAGAGACCCAGTACTTC
CASSQDVGADQETQYF
>TRBV4-2|TRBD1|TRBJ1-1|few
TGTGCCAGCAGCCAAGATGCGAACAGGGGCATGAACACTGAAGCTTTCTTT
CASSQDANRGMNTEAFF
>TRBV29-1|-|TRBJ1-4|-
TGCAGCGTTGAAGCCATGGCCAGGGTGGGAAATGAAAAACTGTTTTTT
CSVEAMARVGNEKLFF
>TRBV29-1|-|TRBJ2-1|few
TGCAGCGTTGAAGAACTAGTCCATGAGCAGTTCTTC
CSVEELVHEQFF
>TRBV7-8|-|TRBJ2-1|-
TGTGCCAGCAGCTTAGGGGTCGGTCCGGGGGAGACCCAGTTCTTC
CASSLGVGPGETQFF
>TRBV28|TRBD1|TRBJ2-7|-
TGTGCCAGCAGTTTCGGACAGGTGACATACGAGCAGTACTTC
CASSFGQVTYEQYF
>TRBV28|-|TRBJ1-2|-
TGTGCCAGCAGTTTATTTCGGGTGGGCCCCTTTGGCTACACCTTC
CASSLFRVGPFGYTF
>TRBV6-5|TRBD2|TRBJ2-1|few
TGTGCCAGCAGGAGCTGGGCGGGGGACTACAATGAGCAGTTCTTC
CASRSWAGDYNEQFF
>TRBV7-8|TRBD1|TRBJ1-1|-
TGTGCCAGCAGCTTGCCCGACAGGGGCACTGAAGCTTTCTTT
CASSLPDRGTEAFF
>TRBV3-1|-|TRBJ1-2|-
TGTGCCAGCAGCTCAGGGCGCGGGGGAGTGAGTGGCTACACCTTC
CASSSGRGGVSGYTF
>TRBV7-9|-|TRBJ2-5|few
TGTGCCAGCAGCCTATCTCCCCACCAAGAGACCCAGTACTTC
CASSLSPHQETQYF
>TRBV3-1|TRBD1|TRBJ2-5|-
TGTGCCAGCAGCCAAAACCCCGGGACAGGGTCCTTCTACAAGCAGTACTTC
CASSQNPGTGSFYKQYF
>TRBV19|-|TRBJ2-4|once
TGTGCCAGTAGTATAGGGGGAGGAGCCAAAAACATTCAGTACTTC
CASSIGGGAKNIQYF
>TRBV27|-|TRBJ2-5|-
TGTGCCAGCAGTTTGTCAGGAGAGTCCTACAATGAGCAGTACTTC
CASSLSGESYNEQYF
>TRBV5-1|TRBD1|TRBJ1-2|-
TGCGCCAGCAGCTTGACCAGGGGGGGCTATGGCTACACCTTC
CASSLTRGGYGYTF
>TRBV9|-|TRBJ2-1|few
TGTGCCAGCAGCGTAGCTATTGGGGGGGCTTACAATGAGCAGTTCTTC
CASSVAIGGAYNEQFF
>TRBV12-3/TRBV12-4|-|TRBJ2-4|-
TGTGCCAGCAGTTCCTCGACACAGGGTCCCATTCAGTACTTC
CASSSSTQGPIQYF
>TRBV5-1|-|TRBJ2-5|few
TGCGCCAGCAGCAGGACGGGATTCACCTCACAAGAGACCCAGTACTTC
CASSRTGFTSQETQYF
>TRBV28|-|TRBJ2-1|-
TGTGCCAGCAGTTTTACCCTAGGAACAGGACAATCCTACAATGAGCAGTTCTTC
CASSFTLGTGQSYNEQFF
>TRBV4-1|-|TRBJ1-6|-
TGCGCCAGCAGCCCCAAACCCGGGGGTCATTCACCCCTCCACTTT
CASSPKPGGHSPLHF
>TRBV6-2/TRBV6-3|-|TRBJ2-4|-
TGTGCCAGCAGTTACTCCTCGCGGACTGGAATTTCAAACATTCAGTACTTC
CASSYSSRTGISNIQYF
>TRBV20-1|-|TRBJ2-1|-
TGCAGTGCCTCACCGCGTCATGGGGGGAGTTACAATGAGCAGTTCTTC
CSASPRHGGSYNEQFF
>TRBV4-2|TRBD1|TRBJ2-5|few
TGTGCCAGCAGCCAATTCCCGTTACAGGGGTCCCCCAGGAAAGAGACCCAGTACTTC
CASSQFPLQGSPRKETQYF
>TRBV7-2|TRBD1|TRBJ1-5|-
TGTGCCAGCAGCCCCCGAACGACAGGGCATCAGCCCCAGCATTTT
CASSPRTTGHQPQHF
>TRBV19|-|TRBJ2-3|-
TGTGCCAGTAGTATAGCGGCGGGGAGCACAGATACGCAGTATTTT
CASSIAAGSTDTQYF
>TRBV5-5|-|TRBJ2-3|-
TGTGCCAGCAGCAAGAGGCCCCCAGATACGCAGTATTTT
CASSKRPPDTQYF
>TRBV4-2|-|TRBJ1-2|few
TGTGCCAGCAGCCAAGAATTAGGGGATGCCTATGGCTACACCTTC
CASSQELGDAYGYTF
>TRBV5-5|TRBD2|TRBJ2-7|-
TGTGCCTGCAGCTTGGATTCTAGCGGGGGCTCCTACGAGCAGTACTTC
CACSLDSSGGSYEQYF
>TRBV7-9|TRBD2|TRBJ2-5|few
TGTGCCAGCAGCTCCTCCGGGACTAGCTTGTACCAAGAGACCCAGTACTTC
CASSSSGTSLYQETQYF
>TRBV12-3/TRBV12-4|-|TRBJ1-1|-
TGTGCCAGCAGGGGACGGGGGGCGGGCACTGAAGCTTTCTTT
CASRGRGAGTEAFF
>TRBV4-3|-|TRBJ2-5|few
TGCGCCAGCAGCGACCGAATCCAAGAGACCCAGTACTTC
CASSDRIQETQYF
>TRBV7-2|-|TRBJ1-2|-
TGTGCCAGCAGCTTATCAGCGACGGGAGCTAACTATGGCTACACCTTC
CASSLSATGANYGYTF
>TRBV10-3|TRBD2|TRBJ2-3|-
TGTGCCACCTCCCCTTCTGGGGGGGACACAGATACGCAGTATTTT
CATSPSGGDTDTQYF
>TRBV20-1|TRBD1|TRBJ2-3|few
TGCAGTGCGTGGACAGGGCGGGACACAGATACGCAGTATTTT
CSAWTGRDTDTQYF
>TRBV6-2/TRBV6-3|-|TRBJ2-3|once
TGTGCCAGCAGTTCGAGATTGGAAAGCGGGTTTCTTAGCACAGATACGCAGTATTTT
CASSSRLESGFLSTDTQYF
>TRBV5-1|TRBD2|TRBJ2-1|few
TGCGCCAGCAGCTCGGGGGGGGCGAGCAATGAGCAGTTCTTC
CASSSGGASNEQFF
>TRBV5-1|-|TRBJ2-5|-
TGCGCCAGCAGCAGCGGGACAGGACCCCAAGAGACCCAGTACTTC
CASSSGTGPQETQYF
>TRBV20-1|-|TRBJ2-5|-
TGCAGTGCTAGAGATTTTACAGTCCCCGTTACTTCAGGGGAGACCCAGTACTTC
CSARDFTVPVTSGETQYF
>TRBV20-1|-|TRBJ1-2|few
TGCAGTGCTAGGTCAAGGGTAAACTATGGCTACACCTTC
CSARSRVNYGYTF
>TRBV7-3|TRBD2|TRBJ2-5|-
TGTGCCAGCAGCTTAACCACTAGCGGGGGCTCTGGTGAGCAGTACTTC
CASSLTTSGGSGEQYF
>TRBV7-9|-|TRBJ2-1|-
TGTGCCAGCAGCGTACAGGGCTCGGGGCAGTTCTTC
CASSVQGSGQFF
>TRBV4-3|-|TRBJ2-1|few
TGCGCCAGCAGCCAAGGGAGGGCGGCTAGCTCCTACAATGAGCAGTTCTTC
CASSQGRAASSYNEQFF
>TRBV3-1|-|TRBJ2-2|once
TGTGCCAGCAGCCAGGTCAGCTCAACCGGGGAGCTGTTTTTT
CASSQVSSTGELFF
>TRBV11-2|-|TRBJ2-7|-
TGTGCCACCGGGGACATCTCCTACGAGCAGTACTTC
CATGDISYEQYF
>TRBV28|-|TRBJ2-3|-
TGTGCCAGCAGTTTCTCCCCGGGACATCCTGGGGATACGCAGTATTTT
CASSFSPGHPGDTQYF
>TRBV29-1|TRBD2|TRBJ2-7|-
TGCAGCGTAATCGGCTCTACGGGGCGGGGGGTCTACGAGCAGTACTTC
CSVIGSTGRGVYEQYF
>TRBV4-3|-|TRBJ1-2|-
TGCGCCAGCAGCCAAGGTTTACAGTCCCAGGAGGGAGGCTACACCTTC
CASSQGLQSQEGGYTF
>TRBV4-3|-|TRBJ2-6|-
TGCGCCAGCAGCCAAGAGGAGGTGCGGGTGGAAGGGCTAACTGGGGCCAACGTCCTGACTTTC
CASSQEEVRVEGLTGANVLTF
>TRBV20-1|-|TRBJ2-7|-
TGCAGTGCTAGAGCTAGGTCCGAGCAGTACTTC
CSARARSEQYF
>TRBV7-3|-|TRBJ2-1|-
TGTGCCAGCAGCCGTTCCGGGGCGAGGAGCTCCTACAATGAGCAGTTCTTC
CASSRSGARSSYNEQFF
>TRBV20-1|-|TRBJ1-2|-
TGCAGTGCTAGAGATCTAAACAGAGAAGGCTACACCTTC
CSARDLNREGYTF